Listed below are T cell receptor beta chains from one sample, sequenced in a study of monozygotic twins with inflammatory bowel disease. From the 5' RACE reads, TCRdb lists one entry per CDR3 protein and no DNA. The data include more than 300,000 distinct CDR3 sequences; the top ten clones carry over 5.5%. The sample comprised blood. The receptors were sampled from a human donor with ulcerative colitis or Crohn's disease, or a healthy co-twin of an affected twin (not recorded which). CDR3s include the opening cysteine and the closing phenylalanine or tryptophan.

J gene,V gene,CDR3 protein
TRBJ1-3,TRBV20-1,CSARKQSSGNTIYF
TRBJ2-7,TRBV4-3,CASSQADLGYEQYF
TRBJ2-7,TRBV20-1,CSGEGLTYEQYF
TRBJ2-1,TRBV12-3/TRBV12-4,CASSSRTSGGLYNEQFF
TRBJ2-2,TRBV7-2,CASSIQRTGELFF
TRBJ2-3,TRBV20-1,CSLRDETRRTDTQYF
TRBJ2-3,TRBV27,CASSSNRRTDTQYF
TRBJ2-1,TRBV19,CASNQWGERGSYNEQFF
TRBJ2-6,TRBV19,CASSQSGTAGANVLTF
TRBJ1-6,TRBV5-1,CASSLVDYNSPLHF
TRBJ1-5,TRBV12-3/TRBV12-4,CASSRQGRMLPQHF
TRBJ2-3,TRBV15,CATSLSGADTQYF
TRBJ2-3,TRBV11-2,CASSLVRAMGLSSTDTQYF
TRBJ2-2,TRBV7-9,CASSQRSGRTGELFF
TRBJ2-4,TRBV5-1,CASSFQGAVNIQYF
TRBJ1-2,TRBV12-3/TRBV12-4,CASRGFRGGYTF
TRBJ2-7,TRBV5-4,CASSGSGPYYEQYF
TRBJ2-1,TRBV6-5,CASSSGLQNNEQFF
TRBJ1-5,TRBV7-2,CASSPTQGRGQPQHF
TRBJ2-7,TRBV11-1,CASSLSGPGTGVGYEQYF
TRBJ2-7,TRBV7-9,CASSVKPGLAGTYEQYF
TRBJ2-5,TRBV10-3,CAISSSGRQETQYF
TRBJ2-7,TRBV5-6,CASSRRRDRAYEQYF
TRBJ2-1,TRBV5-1,CASSFTSGGDNEQFF
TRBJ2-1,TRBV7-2,CASRGNGGEQFF
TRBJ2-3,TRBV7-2,CASSLVGSTITDTQYF
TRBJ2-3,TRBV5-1,CASSSPGSDTQYF
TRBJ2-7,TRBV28,CASRFRDRVPYEQYF
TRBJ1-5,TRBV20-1,CSARSYFNNRPQHF
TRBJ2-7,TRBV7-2,CASSLAAGVGEQYF
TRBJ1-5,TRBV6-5,CASSNPTGWHGNQPQHF
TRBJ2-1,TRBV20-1,CSAREASGIYNEQFF
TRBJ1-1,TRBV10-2,CASSPQAGTEAFF
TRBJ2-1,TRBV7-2,CASSRTSGNLNEQFF
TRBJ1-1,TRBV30,CAWTDQMNTEAFF
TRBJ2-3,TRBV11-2,CASSLEASVLHSTQYF
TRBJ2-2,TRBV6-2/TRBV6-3,CASSYRAGEGDTGELFF
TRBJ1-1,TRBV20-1,CSARDLTGDTEAFF
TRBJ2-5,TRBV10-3,CATTVQGELGETQYF
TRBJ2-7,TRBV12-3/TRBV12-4,CASRKTVSYEQYF
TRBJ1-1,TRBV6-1,CATKGGQLNTEAFF
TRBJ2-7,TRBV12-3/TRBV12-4,CASSFFFQSRIYEQYF
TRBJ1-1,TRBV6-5,CASSYSTQYIEAFF
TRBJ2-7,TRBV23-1,CASSQSEALRCYEQYF
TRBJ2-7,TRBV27,CASSLKLHSYEQYF
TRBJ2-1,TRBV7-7,CASSNGYNEQFF
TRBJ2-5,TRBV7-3,CASSLNGVKQETQYF
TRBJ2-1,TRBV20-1,CSAIGLAGGSYNEQFF
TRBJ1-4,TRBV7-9,CASSLALGATNEKLFF
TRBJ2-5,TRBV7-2,CASSYMSGGAGETQYF
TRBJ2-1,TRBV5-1,CASRPSGGSSYNEQFF
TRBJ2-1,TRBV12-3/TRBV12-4,CASSFRLPIDNEQFF
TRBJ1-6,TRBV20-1,CSARTYGNRGRDSPLHF
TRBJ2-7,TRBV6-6,CASSYWTGYEQYF
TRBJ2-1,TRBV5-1,CASSLSTKDRGTRNEQFF